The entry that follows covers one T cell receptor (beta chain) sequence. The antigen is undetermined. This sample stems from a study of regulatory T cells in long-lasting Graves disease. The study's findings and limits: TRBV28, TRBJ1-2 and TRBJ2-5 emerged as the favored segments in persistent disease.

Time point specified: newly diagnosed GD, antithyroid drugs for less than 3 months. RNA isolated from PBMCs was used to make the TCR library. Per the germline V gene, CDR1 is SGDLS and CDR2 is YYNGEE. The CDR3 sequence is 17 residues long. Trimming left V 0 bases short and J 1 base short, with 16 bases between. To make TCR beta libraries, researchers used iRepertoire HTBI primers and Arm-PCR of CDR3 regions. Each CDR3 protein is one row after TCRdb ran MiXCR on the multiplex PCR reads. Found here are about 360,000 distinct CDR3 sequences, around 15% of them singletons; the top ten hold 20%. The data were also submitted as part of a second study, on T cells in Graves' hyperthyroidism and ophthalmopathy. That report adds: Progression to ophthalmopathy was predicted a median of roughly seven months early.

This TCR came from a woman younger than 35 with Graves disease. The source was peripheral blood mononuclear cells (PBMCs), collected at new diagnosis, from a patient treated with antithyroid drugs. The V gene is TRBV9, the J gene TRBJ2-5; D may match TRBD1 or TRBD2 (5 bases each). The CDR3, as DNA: TGTGCCAGCAGCGTAGCAGGTGGACTGGGGGTCCAAGAGACCCAGTACTTC. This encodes CASSVAGGLGVQETQYF.